One sample yielded the 10 T cell receptor beta chains listed below, sequenced in a study of blood T cells in healthy people across ages. A J-beta primer mix and a sample-barcoded 5' primer were used in a second PCR of roughly 7 to 12 cycles. TCRdb processed the 5' RACE reads anew with MiXCR; each CDR3 protein has one entry. The sample records over a million distinct CDR3 sequences, roughly two fifths being singletons. The source material was blood. Receptors were obtained from a woman aged 18-30 years in good health.

This chain uses TRBV20-1 with TRBJ2-1; 7 nucleotides match TRBD1. The CDR3 runs to 12 residues. The V gene's germline CDR1 is DFQATT and CDR2 SNEGSKA (reference sequence). The trim removed 7 bases at V and 8 bases at J, leaving 8 bases unmatched. CDR3 residues: CSVGQNLDEQFF. The CDR3 DNA reads as TGCAGTGTGGGACAGAATTTGGATGAGCAGTTCTTC.

V usage is TRBV2 and J usage is TRBJ2-4; no definite D call. The J call may not be correct, given that the DNA end is closer to TRBJ2-7. The CDR3 contains 12 residues. Germline CDR1 is SNHLY and CDR2 is FYNNEI. The CDR3 DNA sequence: TGTGCCAGCATAACTCGGGCTTACGAGCAGTACTTC. It encodes CASITRAYEQYF.

The V call is TRBV6-2 or TRBV6-3, the J call TRBJ1-1; 8 nucleotides align to TRBD1. V gave up 5 bases and J gave up 5 bases; unmatched junction bases: 10. This CDR3 is 15 amino acids long. Germline CDR1 is MNHEY and CDR2 is SVGEGT. The chain's CDR3 is CASSGSRGRGTEAFF. The CDR3 DNA reads as TGTGCCAGCAGTGGGAGCAGGGGGCGCGGAACTGAAGCTTTCTTT.

This chain links TRBV12-3 or TRBV12-4 with TRBJ2-1; 15 bases fit TRBD2. The trim removed 6 bases at V and 9 bases at J, leaving 6 bases unmatched. The CDR3 sequence is 15 residues long. The CDR3 here is CASSRTSGRVGEQFF. The CDR3 bases are TGTGCCAGCAGCCGGACTAGCGGGAGGGTAGGTGAGCAGTTCTTC.

Only a few counts were recorded for this clonotype. The V gene is TRBV20-1, the J gene TRBJ1-2, with 8 bases identical to TRBD1. Germline V CDR1 and CDR2: DFQATT, SNEGSKA (reference sequence). V was clipped by 3 bases and J by 3 bases; unmatched bases: 3. The CDR3 loop spans 13 amino acids. The CDR3 loop is CSASQGADYGYTF. The CDR3 bases are TGCAGTGCTAGTCAGGGGGCGGACTATGGCTACACCTTC.

This clonotype was recorded a few times. This chain connects TRBV6-5 to TRBJ2-7, with no clear D. Germline V gene data show CDR1 as MNHEY and CDR2 as SVGAGI. CDR3 length: 13 residues. Trimming left V 0 bases short and J 3 bases short, with 6 bases between. This CDR3 is CASSYSSVYEQYF. The CDR3 nucleotides read TGTGCCAGCAGTTACTCCTCAGTCTACGAGCAGTACTTC.

This clonotype has more than one count but fewer than ten. V gene TRBV11-2 combines with J gene TRBJ2-1; 8 positions match TRBD1. The germline V gene has CDR1 SGHAT and CDR2 FQNNGV. With 5 bases clipped from V and 10 bases from J, the junction kept 4 bases outside the gene matches. The CDR3 length is 12 residues. This CDR3 is CASSPDRGEQFF. The CDR3 region has the DNA TGTGCCAGCAGCCCCGACAGGGGCGAGCAGTTCTTC.

A few counts support this clonotype. The CDR3 loop is CASITSGGYEQYF. The CDR3 DNA is TGTGCCAGCATAACGAGCGGGGGGTACGAGCAGTACTTC. The chain carries TRBV6-1 and TRBJ2-7; 9 bases are shared with TRBD2. The trim removed 7 bases at V and 4 bases at J, leaving 5 bases unmatched. This CDR3 spans 13 amino acids. Germline V gene data show CDR1 as MNHNS and CDR2 as SASEGT.

The sample holds a few counts of this clonotype. The chain joins TRBV20-1 to TRBJ2-1; 7 nucleotides match TRBD2. The J call could be wrong; TRBJ2-7 is a better fit for the DNA end. The CDR3 sequence is 17 residues long. Germline assignment: CDR1 DFQATT and CDR2 SNEGSKA (reference sequence). The CDR3 protein is CSARDLLGGSSYNEQYF. Here the CDR3 DNA reads TGCAGTGCTAGAGATCTTTTGGGGGGGAGCTCCTACAATGAGCAGTACTTC.

This clonotype turned up a few times. The V call is TRBV12-3 or TRBV12-4, the J call TRBJ2-7; 8 nucleotides agree with TRBD1. CDR3 length equals 14 residues. The V and J ends lost 7 bases and 2 bases, in that order; junction bases with no gene match: 7. CDR3 amino acids: CASTVDRGPYEQYF. CDR3 DNA sequence: TGTGCCAGCACCGTTGACAGGGGCCCCTACGAGCAGTACTTC.